This record concerns one TCR beta chain sequence. These data originate in a study of blood T cell repertoires in COVID-19. Study-level background: Acute and convalescent COVID-19 specimens originated in the United States, Italy and Spain. The cDNA or gDNA used as material had been derived from T cells, B-cell-depleted T cells, or PBMCs.

The V segment lost 1 base and the J segment 0 bases; nucleotides outside the gene matches: 2. Germline V gene lookup returns CDR1 LGHDT and CDR2 YNNKEL (reference sequence). This CDR3 region has 16 residues. Per the original data handling: How many nucleated cells were present was estimated from reference gene primer amplification. Some clones are missing from TCRdb's copy, which holds only in-frame ones; the method was immunoSEQ multiplex PCR. V and J calls and clone size are copied from that table; D and trimming were computed from the DNA. The sample consists of more than 110,000 clones, approximately 91% of them appearing once.

The rearrangement joins TRBV3-1 (or the pseudogene TRBV3-2) to TRBJ2-2, with TRBD2 matching over 7 bases. This clonotype was obtained from a man over 45 with active or convalescent COVID-19. The specimen sequenced was peripheral blood. The CDR3 bases are TGTGCCAGCAGCCAAGGGGCGGGGGCGAACACCGGGGAGCTGTTTTTT. It is translated as CASSQGAGANTGELFF.